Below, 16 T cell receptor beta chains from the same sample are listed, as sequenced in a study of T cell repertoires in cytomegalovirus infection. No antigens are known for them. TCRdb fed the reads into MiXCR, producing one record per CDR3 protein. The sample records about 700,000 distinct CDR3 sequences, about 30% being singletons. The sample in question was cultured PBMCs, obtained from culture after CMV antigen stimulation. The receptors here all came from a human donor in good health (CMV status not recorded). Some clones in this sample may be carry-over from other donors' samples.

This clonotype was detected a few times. The CDR3 here is CASSFSLAHTDTQYF. DNA of the CDR3: TGTGCCAGCAGTTTCTCACTAGCGCACACAGATACGCAGTATTTT. The V gene is TRBV12-3 or TRBV12-4, the J gene TRBJ2-3, with 7 bases identical to TRBD2. The CDR3 is 15 residues long. V was clipped by 3 bases and J by 2 bases; unmatched bases: 5.

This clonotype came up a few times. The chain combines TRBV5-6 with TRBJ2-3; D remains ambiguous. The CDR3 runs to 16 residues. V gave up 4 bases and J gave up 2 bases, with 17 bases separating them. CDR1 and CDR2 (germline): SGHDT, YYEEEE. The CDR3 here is CASSDNRRLSTDTQYF. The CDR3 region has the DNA TGTGCCAGCAGCGACAATAGGCGCCTCTCCACAGATACGCAGTATTTT.

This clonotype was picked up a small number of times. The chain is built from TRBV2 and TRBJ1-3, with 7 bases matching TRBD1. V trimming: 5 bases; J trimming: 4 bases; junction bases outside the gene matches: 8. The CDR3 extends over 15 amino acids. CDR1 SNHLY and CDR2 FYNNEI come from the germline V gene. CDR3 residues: CASSSQGTVGNTIYF. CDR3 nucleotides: TGTGCCAGCAGTTCACAGGGGACTGTGGGAAACACCATATATTTT.

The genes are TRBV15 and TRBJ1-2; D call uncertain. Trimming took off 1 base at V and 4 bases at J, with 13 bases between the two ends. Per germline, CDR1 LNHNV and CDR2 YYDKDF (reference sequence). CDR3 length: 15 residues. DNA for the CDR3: TGTGCCACCAGCAGAGGAGGGTACAGCTTCTATGGCTACACCTTC. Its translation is CATSRGGYSFYGYTF.

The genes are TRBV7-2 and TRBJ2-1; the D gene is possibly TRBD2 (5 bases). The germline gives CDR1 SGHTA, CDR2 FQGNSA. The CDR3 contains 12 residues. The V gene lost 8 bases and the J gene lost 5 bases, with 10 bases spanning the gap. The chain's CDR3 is CASGRVNNEQFF. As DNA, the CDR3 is TGTGCCAGCGGGCGGGTGAACAATGAGCAGTTCTTC.

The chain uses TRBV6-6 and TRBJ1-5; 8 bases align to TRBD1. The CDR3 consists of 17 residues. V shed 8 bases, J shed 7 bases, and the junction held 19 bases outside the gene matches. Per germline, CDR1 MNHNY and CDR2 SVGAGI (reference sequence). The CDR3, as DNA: TGTGCCAGCCGAACTGTGGGCCGGACAGGGTTTCGGCAGCCCCAGCATTTT. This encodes CASRTVGRTGFRQPQHF.

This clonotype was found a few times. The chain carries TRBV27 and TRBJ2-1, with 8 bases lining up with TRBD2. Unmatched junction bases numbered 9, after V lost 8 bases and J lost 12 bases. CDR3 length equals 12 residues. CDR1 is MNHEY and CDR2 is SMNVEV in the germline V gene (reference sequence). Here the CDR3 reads CASGVYGRGQFF. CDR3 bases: TGTGCCAGCGGAGTCTACGGGAGGGGGCAGTTCTTC.

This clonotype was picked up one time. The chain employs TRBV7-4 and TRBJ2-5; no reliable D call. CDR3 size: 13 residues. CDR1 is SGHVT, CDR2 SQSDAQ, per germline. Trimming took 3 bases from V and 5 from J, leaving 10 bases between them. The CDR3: CASSLGYRETQYF. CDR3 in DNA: TGTGCCAGCAGCTTGGGGTATCGGGAGACCCAGTACTTC.

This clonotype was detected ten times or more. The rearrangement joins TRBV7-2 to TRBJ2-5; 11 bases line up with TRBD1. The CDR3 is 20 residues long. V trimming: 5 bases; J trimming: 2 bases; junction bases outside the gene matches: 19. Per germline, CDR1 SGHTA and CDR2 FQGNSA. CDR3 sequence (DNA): TGTGCCAGCAGCCCTGGACAGGGGGCAATCGCGGGGAACGTTCAAGAGACCCAGTACTTC. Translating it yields CASSPGQGAIAGNVQETQYF. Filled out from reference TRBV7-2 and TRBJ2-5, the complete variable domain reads GAGVSQSPSNKVTEKGKDVELRCDPISGHTALYWYRQSLGQGLEFLIYFQGNSAPDKSGLPSDRFSAERTGGSVSTLTIQRTQQEDSAVYLCASSPGQGAIAGNVQETQYFGPGTRLLVL.

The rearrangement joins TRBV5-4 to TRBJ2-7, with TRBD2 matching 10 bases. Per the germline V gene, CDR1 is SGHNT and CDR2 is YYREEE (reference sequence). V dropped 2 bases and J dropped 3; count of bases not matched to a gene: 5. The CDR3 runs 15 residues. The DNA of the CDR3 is TGTGCCAGCAGCTTCGGACTAGCGGCTATCTACGAGCAGTACTTC. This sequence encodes CASSFGLAAIYEQYF. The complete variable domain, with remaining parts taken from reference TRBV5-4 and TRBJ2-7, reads ETGVTQSPTHLIKTRGQQVTLRCSSQSGHNTVSWYQQALGQGPQFIFQYYREEENGRGNFPPRFSGLQFPNYSSELNVNALELDDSALYLCASSFGLAAIYEQYFGPGTRLTVT.

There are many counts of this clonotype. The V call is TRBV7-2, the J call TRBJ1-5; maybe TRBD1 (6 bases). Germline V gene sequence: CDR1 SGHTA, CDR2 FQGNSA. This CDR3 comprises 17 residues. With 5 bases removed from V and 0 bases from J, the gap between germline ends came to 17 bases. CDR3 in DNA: TGTGCCAGCAGCCGAAAAGGGGGGGCGGGTAGCAATCAGCCCCAGCATTTT. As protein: CASSRKGGAGSNQPQHF.

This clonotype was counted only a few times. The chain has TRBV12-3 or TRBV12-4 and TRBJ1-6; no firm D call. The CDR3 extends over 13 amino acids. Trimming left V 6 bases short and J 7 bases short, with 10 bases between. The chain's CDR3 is CASSRNWNSPLHF. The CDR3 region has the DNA TGTGCCAGCAGCCGGAACTGGAATTCACCCCTCCACTTT.

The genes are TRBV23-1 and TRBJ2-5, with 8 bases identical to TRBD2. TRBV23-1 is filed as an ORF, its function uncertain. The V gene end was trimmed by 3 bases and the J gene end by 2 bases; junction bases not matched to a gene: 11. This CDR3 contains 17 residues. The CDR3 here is CASSHLFSGTSQETQYF. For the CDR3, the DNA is TGCGCCAGCAGTCATTTGTTTTCCGGGACTAGTCAAGAGACCCAGTACTTC.

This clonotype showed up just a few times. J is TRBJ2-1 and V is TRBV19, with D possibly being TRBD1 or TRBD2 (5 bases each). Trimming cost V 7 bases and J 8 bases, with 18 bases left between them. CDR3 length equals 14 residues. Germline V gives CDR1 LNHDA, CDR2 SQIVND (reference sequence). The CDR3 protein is CASTPGSAGDEQFF. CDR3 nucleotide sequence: TGTGCCAGTACTCCAGGGTCGGCGGGCGATGAGCAGTTCTTC.

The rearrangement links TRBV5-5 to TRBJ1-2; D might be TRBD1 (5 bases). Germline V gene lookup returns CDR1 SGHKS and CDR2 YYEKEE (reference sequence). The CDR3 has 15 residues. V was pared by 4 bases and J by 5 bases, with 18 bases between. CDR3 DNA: TGTGCCAGCAGCCCTAACGGACAAGGGCTATATGGCTACACCTTC. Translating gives CASSPNGQGLYGYTF. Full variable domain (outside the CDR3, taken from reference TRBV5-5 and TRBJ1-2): DAGVTQSPTHLIKTRGQQVTLRCSPISGHKSVSWYQQVLGQGPQFIFQYYEKEERGRGNFPDRFSARQFPNYSSELNVNALLLGDSALYLCASSPNGQGLYGYTFGSGTRLTVV.

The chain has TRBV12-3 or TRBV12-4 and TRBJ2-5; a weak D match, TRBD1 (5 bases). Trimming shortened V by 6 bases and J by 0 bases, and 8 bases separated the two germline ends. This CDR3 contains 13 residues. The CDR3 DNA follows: TGTGCCAGCAGCCACAGGTACCAAGAGACCCAGTACTTC. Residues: CASSHRYQETQYF.